The text below deals with one TCR beta chain. Data came from immunoSEQ multiplex PCR; TCRdb stores just in-frame clones and leaves some out. Of around 220,000 clones in the sample, approximately 80% were seen once. This entry comes from a study of blood T cell repertoires in COVID-19. Specimen: peripheral blood. The receptor was isolated from a man between 25 and 39 years old with active or convalescent COVID-19.

The CDR3 DNA is TGCGCCAGCAGCCAAGTAGGGGGCTCGAGGGAAGAGACCCAGTACTTC. Encoded protein: CASSQVGGSREETQYF. The chain carries TRBV4-3 and TRBJ2-5; TRBD1 matches at 7 bases. The CDR3 covers 16 residues. CDR1 is LGHNA and CDR2 is YSLEER in the germline V gene. With 1 base clipped from V and 3 bases from J, the junction kept 8 bases outside the gene matches.